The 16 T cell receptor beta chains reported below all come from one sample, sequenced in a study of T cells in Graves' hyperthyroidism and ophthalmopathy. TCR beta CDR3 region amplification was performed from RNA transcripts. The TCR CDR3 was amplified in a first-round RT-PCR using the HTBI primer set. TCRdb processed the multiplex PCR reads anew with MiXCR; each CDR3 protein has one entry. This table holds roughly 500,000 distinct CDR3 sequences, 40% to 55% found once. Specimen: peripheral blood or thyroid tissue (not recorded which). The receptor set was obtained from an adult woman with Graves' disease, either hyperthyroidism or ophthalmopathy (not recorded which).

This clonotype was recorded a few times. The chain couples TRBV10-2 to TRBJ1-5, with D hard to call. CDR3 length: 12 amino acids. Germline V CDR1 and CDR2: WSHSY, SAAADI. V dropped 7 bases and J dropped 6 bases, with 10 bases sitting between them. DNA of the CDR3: TGCGCCAGCATAAGAGGCTCTCAGCCCCAGCATTTT. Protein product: CASIRGSQPQHF.

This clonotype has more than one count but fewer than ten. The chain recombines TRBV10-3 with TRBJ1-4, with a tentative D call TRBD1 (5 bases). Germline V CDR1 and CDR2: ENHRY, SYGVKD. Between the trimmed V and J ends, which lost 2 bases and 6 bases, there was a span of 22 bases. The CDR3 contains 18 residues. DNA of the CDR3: TGTGCCATCAGTGAGGGGACTGGGGACTCAGGAACGCATGAAAAACTGTTTTTT. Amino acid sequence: CAISEGTGDSGTHEKLFF.

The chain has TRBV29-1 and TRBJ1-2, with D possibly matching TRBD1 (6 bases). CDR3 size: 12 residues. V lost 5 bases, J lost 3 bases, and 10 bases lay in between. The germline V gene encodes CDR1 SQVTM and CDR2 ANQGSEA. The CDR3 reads CSVLNRDYGYTF. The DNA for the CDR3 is TGCAGCGTTTTGAACAGGGACTATGGCTACACCTTC. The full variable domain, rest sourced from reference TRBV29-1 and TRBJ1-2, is SAVISQKPSRDICQRGTSLTIQCQVDSQVTMMFWYRQQPGQSLTLIATANQGSEATYESGFVIDKFPISRPNLTFSTLTVSNMSPEDSSIYLCSVLNRDYGYTFGSGTRLTVV.

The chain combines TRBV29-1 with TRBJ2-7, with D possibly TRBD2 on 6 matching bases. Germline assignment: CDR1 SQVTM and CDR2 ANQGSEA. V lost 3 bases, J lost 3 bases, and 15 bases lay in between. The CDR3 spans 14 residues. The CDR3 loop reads CSVEGVAGSYEQYF. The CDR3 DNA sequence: TGCAGCGTTGAGGGGGTTGCGGGGAGCTACGAGCAGTACTTC.

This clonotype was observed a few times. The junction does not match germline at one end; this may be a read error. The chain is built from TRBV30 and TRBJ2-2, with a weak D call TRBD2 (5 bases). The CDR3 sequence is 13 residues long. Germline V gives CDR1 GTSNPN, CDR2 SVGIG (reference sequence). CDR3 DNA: TGTGCCTACACAGCAGCTAACACCGGGGAGCTGTCTTGG. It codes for CAYTAANTGELSW.

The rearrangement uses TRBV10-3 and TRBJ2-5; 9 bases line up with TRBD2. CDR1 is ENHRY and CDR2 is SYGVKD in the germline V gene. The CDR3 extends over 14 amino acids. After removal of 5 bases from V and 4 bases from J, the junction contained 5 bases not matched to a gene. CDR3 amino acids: CAISLRGGGETQYF. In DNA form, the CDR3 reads TGTGCCATCAGTCTCCGCGGGGGGGGAGAGACCCAGTACTTC.

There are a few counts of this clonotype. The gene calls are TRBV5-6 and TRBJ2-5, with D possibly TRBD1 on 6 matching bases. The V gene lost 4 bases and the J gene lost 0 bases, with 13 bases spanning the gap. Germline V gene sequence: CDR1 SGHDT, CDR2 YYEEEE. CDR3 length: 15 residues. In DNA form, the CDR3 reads TGTGCCAGCAGCGCCGTGGGACACTACCAAGAGACCCAGTACTTC. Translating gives CASSAVGHYQETQYF.

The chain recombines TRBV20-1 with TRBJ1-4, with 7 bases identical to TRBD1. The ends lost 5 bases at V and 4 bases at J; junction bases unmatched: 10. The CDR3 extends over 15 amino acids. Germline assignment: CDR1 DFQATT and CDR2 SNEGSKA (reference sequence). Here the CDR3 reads CSAYTRDSGNEKLFF. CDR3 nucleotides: TGCAGTGCTTATACCCGGGACAGCGGTAATGAAAAACTGTTTTTT.

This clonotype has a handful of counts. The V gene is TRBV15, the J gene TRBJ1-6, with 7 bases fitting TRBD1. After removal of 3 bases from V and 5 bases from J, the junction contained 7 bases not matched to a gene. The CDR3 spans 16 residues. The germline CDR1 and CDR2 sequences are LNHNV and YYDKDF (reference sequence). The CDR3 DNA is TGTGCCACCAGCAGCGTAGAAGGGACAGATAATTCACCCCTCCACTTT. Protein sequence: CATSSVEGTDNSPLHF.

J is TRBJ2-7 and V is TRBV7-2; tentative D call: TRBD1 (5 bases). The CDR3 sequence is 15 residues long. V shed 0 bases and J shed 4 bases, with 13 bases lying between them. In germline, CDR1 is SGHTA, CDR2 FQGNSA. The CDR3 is CASSLAGDSLYEQYF. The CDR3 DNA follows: TGTGCCAGCAGCTTAGCGGGTGACAGCTTATACGAGCAGTACTTC.

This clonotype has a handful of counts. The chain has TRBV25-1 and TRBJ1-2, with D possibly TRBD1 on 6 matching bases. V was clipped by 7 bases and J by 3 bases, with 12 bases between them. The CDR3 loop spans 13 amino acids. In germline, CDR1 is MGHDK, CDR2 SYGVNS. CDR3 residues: CASTAGVDYGYTF. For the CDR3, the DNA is TGTGCCAGCACGGCAGGGGTAGACTATGGCTACACCTTC.

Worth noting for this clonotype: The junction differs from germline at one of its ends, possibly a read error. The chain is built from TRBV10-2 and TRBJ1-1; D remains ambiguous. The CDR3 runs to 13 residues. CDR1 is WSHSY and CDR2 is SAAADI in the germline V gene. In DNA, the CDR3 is TGTGCCAGCAGCCGTCTGGGAGTCACTGAAGCTTTCTTT. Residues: CASSRLGVTEAFF.

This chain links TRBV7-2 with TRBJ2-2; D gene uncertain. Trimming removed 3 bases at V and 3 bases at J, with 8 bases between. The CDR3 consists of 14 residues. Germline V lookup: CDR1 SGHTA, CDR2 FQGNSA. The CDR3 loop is CASSFPGDTGELFF. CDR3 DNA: TGTGCCAGCAGCTTCCCGGGCGACACCGGGGAGCTGTTTTTT. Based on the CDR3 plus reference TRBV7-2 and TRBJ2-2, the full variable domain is GAGVSQSPSNKVTEKGKDVELRCDPISGHTALYWYRQSLGQGLEFLIYFQGNSAPDKSGLPSDRFSAERTGGSVSTLTIQRTQQEDSAVYLCASSFPGDTGELFFGEGSRLTVL.

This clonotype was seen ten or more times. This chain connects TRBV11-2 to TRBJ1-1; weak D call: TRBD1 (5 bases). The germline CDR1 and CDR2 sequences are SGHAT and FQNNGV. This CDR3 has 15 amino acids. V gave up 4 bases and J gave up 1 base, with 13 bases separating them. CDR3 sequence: CASSSNQGRNTEAFF. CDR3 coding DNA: TGTGCCAGCAGCTCAAACCAGGGACGGAACACTGAAGCTTTCTTT.

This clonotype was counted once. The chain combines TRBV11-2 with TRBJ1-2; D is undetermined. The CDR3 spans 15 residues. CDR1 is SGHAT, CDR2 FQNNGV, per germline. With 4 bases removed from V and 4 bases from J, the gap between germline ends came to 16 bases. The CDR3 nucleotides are TGTGCCAGCAGCTCACGCCGCCCGAACGCCTATGGCTACACCTTC. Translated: CASSSRRPNAYGYTF.

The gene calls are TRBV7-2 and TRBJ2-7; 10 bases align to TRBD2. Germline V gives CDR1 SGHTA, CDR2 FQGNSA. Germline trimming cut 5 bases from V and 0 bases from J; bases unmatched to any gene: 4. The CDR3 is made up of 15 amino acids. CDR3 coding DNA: TGTGCCAGCAGCAAACTAGCGGGGAGCTCCTACGAGCAGTACTTC. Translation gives CASSKLAGSSYEQYF.